This T cell receptor beta chain was sequenced in a study of breast tumors, draining lymph nodes, adjacent tissues. Study-level findings and limits: Tumor TCR diversity was below lymph nodes but above nontumor tissue. Findings are consistent with lymph node origin and intratumoral expansion of most tumor T cells. The lymph node origin of tumor T cells was framed as consistent with a hypothesis, not demonstrated.

Points on this clonotype: Its antigen is unidentified.

MiXCR, run by TCRdb on the multiplex PCR reads, gives a single entry per CDR3 protein. The profile shows some 66,000 distinct CDR3 sequences, roughly 59% of them singletons. The CDR3 is 15 residues long. V trimming: 5 bases; J trimming: 11 bases; junction bases outside the gene matches: 14. The germline V gene encodes CDR1 SGHVS and CDR2 FQNEAQ. This clonotype originated in a female donor with breast cancer. Some clones in this sample may be carry-over from other donors' samples. The chain recombines TRBV7-8 with TRBJ1-4, with 7 bases lining up with TRBD1. The sequenced material came from breast tumor tissue. CDR3 sequence reads: CASSPTRDSKGKLFF. The CDR3 region has the DNA TGTGCCAGCAGCCCGACTCGGGACAGCAAAGGGAAACTGTTTTTT.